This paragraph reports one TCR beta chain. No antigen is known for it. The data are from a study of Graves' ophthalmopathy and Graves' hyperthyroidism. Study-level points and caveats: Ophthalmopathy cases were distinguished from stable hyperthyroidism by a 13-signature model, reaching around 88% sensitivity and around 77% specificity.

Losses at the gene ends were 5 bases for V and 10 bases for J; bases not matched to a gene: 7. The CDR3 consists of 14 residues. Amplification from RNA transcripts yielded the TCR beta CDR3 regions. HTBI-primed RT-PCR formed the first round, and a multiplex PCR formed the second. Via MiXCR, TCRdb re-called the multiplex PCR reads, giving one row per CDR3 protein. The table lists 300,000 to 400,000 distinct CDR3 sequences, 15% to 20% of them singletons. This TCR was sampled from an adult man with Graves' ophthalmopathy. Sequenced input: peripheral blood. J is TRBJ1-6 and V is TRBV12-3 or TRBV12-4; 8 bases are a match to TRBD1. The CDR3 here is CASSARQGRSPLHF. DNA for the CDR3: TGTGCCAGCAGTGCCAGACAGGGGAGATCACCCCTCCACTTT.